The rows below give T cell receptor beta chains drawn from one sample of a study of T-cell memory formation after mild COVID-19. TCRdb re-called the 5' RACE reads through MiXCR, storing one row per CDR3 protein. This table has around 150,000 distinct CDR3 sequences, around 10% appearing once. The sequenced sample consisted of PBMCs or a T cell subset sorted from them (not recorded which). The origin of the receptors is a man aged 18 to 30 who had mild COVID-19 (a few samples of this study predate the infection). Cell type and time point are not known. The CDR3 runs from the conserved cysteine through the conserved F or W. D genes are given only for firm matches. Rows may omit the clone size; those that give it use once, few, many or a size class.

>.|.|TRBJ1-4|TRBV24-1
CATSDPSVDEKLFF
TGTGCCACCAGTGACCCCTCGGTTGATGAAAAACTGTTTTTT
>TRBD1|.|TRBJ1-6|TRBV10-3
CAISIRQGDSPLHF
TGTGCCATCAGTATTAGACAGGGGGATTCACCCCTCCACTTT
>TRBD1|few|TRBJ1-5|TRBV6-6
CASRARQGIGNQPQHF
TGTGCCAGCAGGGCGAGACAGGGGATTGGCAATCAGCCCCAGCATTTT
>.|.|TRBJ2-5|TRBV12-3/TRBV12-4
CASSQGGGGVETQYF
TGTGCCAGCAGTCAGGGAGGGGGAGGGGTAGAGACCCAGTACTTC
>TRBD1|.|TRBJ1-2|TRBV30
CAWSVSGGFGYTF
TGTGCCTGGAGTGTATCAGGGGGGTTTGGCTACACCTTC
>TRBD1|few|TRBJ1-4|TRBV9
CASSVDRGSTNEKLFF
TGTGCCAGCAGCGTAGACAGGGGATCAACTAATGAAAAACTGTTTTTT
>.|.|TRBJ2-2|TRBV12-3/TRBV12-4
CASSFGGGDTGELFF
TGTGCCAGCAGTTTCGGAGGTGGAGACACCGGGGAGCTGTTTTTT
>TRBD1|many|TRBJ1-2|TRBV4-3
CASSPYDRDYGYTF
TGCGCCAGCAGCCCCTATGACAGGGACTATGGCTACACCTTC
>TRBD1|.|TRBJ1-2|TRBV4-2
CASSPQGQDYGYTF
TGTGCCAGCAGTCCTCAAGGACAGGACTATGGCTACACCTTC
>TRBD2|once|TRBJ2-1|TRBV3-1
CASSQRGGRVEQFF
TGTGCCAGCAGCCAGCGGGGGGGCCGGGTTGAGCAGTTCTTC
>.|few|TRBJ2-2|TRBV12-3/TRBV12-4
CASTSRALNTGELFF
TGTGCCAGCACCTCCCGGGCCCTGAACACCGGGGAGCTGTTTTTT
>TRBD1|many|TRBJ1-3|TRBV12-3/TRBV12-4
CASSATGGNTIYF
TGTGCCAGCAGTGCGACAGGGGGTAACACCATATATTTT
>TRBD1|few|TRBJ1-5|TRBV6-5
CASSRGQERQPQHF
TGTGCCAGCAGCCGGGGACAGGAGAGGCAGCCCCAGCATTTT
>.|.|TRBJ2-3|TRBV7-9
CASSLGLSTYGDTQYF
TGTGCCAGCAGCTTAGGACTTTCTACCTATGGGGATACGCAGTATTTT
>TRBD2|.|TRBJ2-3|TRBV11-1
CASSSTSGEITDTQYF
TGTGCCAGCAGCTCGACTAGCGGGGAGATCACAGATACGCAGTATTTT
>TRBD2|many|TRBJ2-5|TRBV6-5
CASSALGRGGQETQYF
TGTGCCAGCAGTGCCCTAGGACGGGGGGGCCAAGAGACCCAGTACTTC
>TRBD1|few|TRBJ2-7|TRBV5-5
CASSLADLGQGYYEQYF
TGTGCCAGCAGCTTGGCTGATCTCGGACAGGGATATTACGAGCAGTACTTC
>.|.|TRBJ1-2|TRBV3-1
CASSQVMGQSNYGYTF
TGTGCCAGCAGCCAAGTGATGGGGCAATCTAACTATGGCTACACCTTC
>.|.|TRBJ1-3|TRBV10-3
CAIRASNSGNTIYF
TGTGCCATCAGAGCGTCTAACTCTGGAAACACCATATATTTT
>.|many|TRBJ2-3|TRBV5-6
CASSLGRADTQYF
TGTGCCAGCAGCTTGGGAAGGGCGGATACGCAGTATTTT
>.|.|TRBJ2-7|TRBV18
CASSQRTDYEQYF
TGTGCCAGCTCACAGAGGACAGACTACGAGCAGTACTTC
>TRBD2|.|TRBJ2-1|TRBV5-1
CASSLAQGTSGRNEQFF
TGCGCCAGCAGCTTGGCTCAGGGTACTAGCGGGAGAAATGAGCAGTTCTTC
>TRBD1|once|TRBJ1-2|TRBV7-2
CASSSARTGRYGYTF
TGTGCCAGCAGCTCCGCCAGGACAGGGCGCTATGGCTACACCTTC
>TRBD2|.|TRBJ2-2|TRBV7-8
CASSLVLAGRTGELFF
TGTGCCAGCAGCTTAGTTCTAGCGGGGAGGACCGGGGAGCTGTTTTTT
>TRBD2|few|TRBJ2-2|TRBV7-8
CASSLGASGAGELFF
TGTGCCAGCAGCTTAGGGGCTAGCGGTGCCGGGGAGCTGTTTTTT
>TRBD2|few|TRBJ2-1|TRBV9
CASSVGGGGYNEQFF
TGTGCCAGCAGCGTAGGTGGCGGGGGATACAATGAGCAGTTCTTC
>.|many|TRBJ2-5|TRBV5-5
CASSAEEETQYF
TGTGCCAGCAGCGCGGAGGAAGAGACCCAGTACTTC
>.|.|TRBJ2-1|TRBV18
CASSPDLPSYNEQFF
TGTGCCAGCTCACCGGACCTACCATCCTACAATGAGCAGTTCTTC
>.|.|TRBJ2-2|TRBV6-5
CASSYWGSKGTGELFF
TGTGCCAGCAGTTATTGGGGGTCGAAGGGCACCGGGGAGCTGTTTTTT
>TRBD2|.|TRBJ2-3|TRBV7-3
CASSYGTSGSTDTQYF
TGTGCCAGCAGCTACGGGACTAGCGGAAGCACAGATACGCAGTATTTT
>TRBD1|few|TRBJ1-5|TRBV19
CASALGTDQPQHF
TGTGCCTCCGCCCTCGGGACAGATCAGCCCCAGCATTTT
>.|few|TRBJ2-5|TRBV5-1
CASSFDLGETQYF
TGCGCCAGCAGCTTCGACCTAGGAGAGACCCAGTACTTC
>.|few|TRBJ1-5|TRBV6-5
CASSYDSHQPQRF
TGTGCCAGCAGTTACGACAGTCATCAGCCCCAGCGTTTT
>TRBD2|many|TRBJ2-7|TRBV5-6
CASSPGGPYEQYF
TGTGCCAGCAGCCCGGGGGGGCCCTACGAGCAGTACTTC
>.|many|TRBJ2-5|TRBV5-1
CASSLGSVGRQTQYF
TGCGCCAGCAGCTTGGGCTCGGTTGGACGGCAGACCCAGTACTTC
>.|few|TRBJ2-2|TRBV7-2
CASSSRDTPGELFF
TGTGCCAGCAGCTCGAGGGACACTCCCGGGGAGCTGTTTTTT